Listed here are 28 T cell receptor beta chains from one sample, sequenced in a study of blood T cell repertoires in COVID-19. Assay used: immunoSEQ multiplex PCR; TCRdb lists only in-frame clones, some missing. There are 150,000 to 200,000 clones in the sample; roughly 89% occur only once, and about 5% lies in the top ten. What was sequenced was peripheral blood. The receptors here all came from a human donor in a cohort sampled during active COVID-19.

V is TRBV7-8 and J is TRBJ1-6; D call uncertain. The CDR3 consists of 14 residues. Germline lookup yields CDR1 SGHVS and CDR2 FQNEAQ. CDR3 region: CAAGNKAYNSPLHF. In nucleotides, the CDR3 is TGTGCGGCCGGGAATAAGGCTTATAATTCACCCCTCCACTTT. Together with reference TRBV7-8 and TRBJ1-6, the CDR3 gives the full variable domain: GAGVSQSPRYKVAKRGQDVALRCDPISGHVSLFWYQQALGQGPEFLTYFQNEAQLDKSGLPSDRFFAERPEGSVSTLKIQRTQQEDSAVYLCAAGNKAYNSPLHFGNGTRLTVT.

The rearrangement uses TRBV19 and TRBJ1-5; no clear D. Germline CDR1 LNHDA, CDR2 SQIVND (reference sequence). The CDR3 covers 16 residues. Trimming stripped 8 bases from V and 7 bases from J, with 24 bases between. CDR3 loop: CASSPGTGGREQPQHF. The CDR3 DNA follows: TGTGCCAGTTCCCCGGGCACGGGAGGACGGGAACAGCCCCAGCATTTT.

The CDR3 DNA follows: TGTGCCAGCAGCCGCAGCGGGAGGGCTTGGGAGCAGTACTTC. Protein product: CASSRSGRAWEQYF. The rearrangement links TRBV11-2 to TRBJ2-7, with 10 bases that match TRBD2. V dropped 5 bases and J dropped 7; count of bases not matched to a gene: 8. The CDR3 covers 14 residues. Germline assignment: CDR1 SGHAT and CDR2 FQNNGV.

The chain uses TRBV6-5 and TRBJ1-3; no definite D call. CDR1 is MNHEY, CDR2 SVGAGI, per germline. The germline V and J ends were trimmed by 0 bases and 3 bases, with 9 bases remaining between them. The CDR3 covers 15 residues. CDR3 sequence: CASSYSPGVGNTIYF. The CDR3 region has the DNA TGTGCCAGCAGTTACTCGCCCGGGGTTGGAAACACCATATATTTT.

The V call is TRBV2, the J call TRBJ1-2; 8 bases are a match to TRBD1. V gave up 10 bases and J gave up 7 bases; unmatched junction bases: 5. Per the germline V gene, CDR1 is SNHLY and CDR2 is FYNNEI. The CDR3 extends over 11 amino acids. The CDR3 DNA reads as TGTGCCACCCGACAGGGGCTTGGCTACACCTTC. It is translated as CATRQGLGYTF.

The chain carries TRBV12-5 and TRBJ1-2, with TRBD1 identical over 8 bases. The junction had 4 bases not matched to a gene; V was cut back by 2 bases and J by 8 bases. Germline V gives CDR1 LGHNT, CDR2 FRNRAP. The CDR3 sequence is 13 residues long. The CDR3 bases are TGTGCTAGTGGTTTGTGGACAGGGCAGGGCTACACCTTC. Protein sequence: CASGLWTGQGYTF.

The chain carries TRBV6-5 and TRBJ1-6, with a tentative D call TRBD1 (6 bases). Trimming pared 5 bases from V and 0 bases from J, leaving 8 bases between. Germline loops: CDR1 MNHEY, CDR2 SVGAGI. The CDR3 has 15 residues. In nucleotides, the CDR3 is TGTGCCAGCAGTCTGGACAGCTCCTATAATTCACCCCTCCACTTT. Its translation: CASSLDSSYNSPLHF.

The CDR3 coding sequence is TGTGCCAGCAGTGTCCTAGCGGGAAACGGTAACACCGGGGAGCTGTTTTTT. Protein: CASSVLAGNGNTGELFF. The chain employs TRBV27 and TRBJ2-2, with TRBD2 matching over 9 bases. There are 17 residues in the CDR3. Germline V gene sequence: CDR1 MNHEY, CDR2 SMNVEV (reference sequence). Trimming cost V 5 bases and J 2 bases; bases outside gene matches: 9.

CDR3 sequence: CASSVGLAGGVNTGELFF. In DNA form, the CDR3 reads TGTGCCAGCAGCGTAGGACTAGCGGGGGGCGTGAACACCGGGGAGCTGTTTTTT. J is TRBJ2-2 and V is TRBV9; 13 bases map to TRBD2. The germline gives CDR1 SGDLS, CDR2 YYNGEE. V shed 0 bases, J shed 1 base, and the junction held 3 bases outside the gene matches. The CDR3 runs 18 residues.

This chain links TRBV9 with TRBJ2-7; 11 positions agree with TRBD1. The CDR3 contains 16 residues. In germline, CDR1 is SGDLS, CDR2 YYNGEE. Trimming removed 2 bases from V and 4 bases from J; junction bases left unmatched: 8. CDR3 nucleotides: TGTGCCAGCAGCGTGTTTCCCGGACAGGGGGCTTACGAGCAGTACTTC. Amino acids: CASSVFPGQGAYEQYF.

The rearrangement links TRBV2 to TRBJ1-3; the match to TRBD1 covers 7 bases. The germline V gene encodes CDR1 SNHLY and CDR2 FYNNEI. The J segment lost 3 bases and the V segment lost 7 bases, leaving 3 bases of the junction unmatched. CDR3 size: 13 residues. The CDR3 is CASIRTGGNTIYF. DNA for the CDR3: TGTGCCAGCATACGGACAGGTGGAAACACCATATATTTT.

This chain connects TRBV5-4 to TRBJ2-5; possibly TRBD2 for D (6 bases). The V end lost 0 bases, the J end lost 7 bases, and 16 bases lay between the germline ends. The CDR3 runs to 15 residues. CDR1 and CDR2 from the germline V gene are SGHNT and YYREEE (reference sequence). The CDR3 sequence: CASSLGAGPPGTQYF. The CDR3 nucleotides are TGTGCCAGCAGCTTGGGGGCGGGACCCCCAGGGACCCAGTACTTC.

The V and J genes are TRBV5-1 and TRBJ1-4; the match to TRBD1 covers 10 bases. The junction had 1 base not matched to a gene; V was cut back by 0 bases and J by 5 bases. Germline V gene data show CDR1 as SGHRS and CDR2 as YFSETQ. The CDR3 totals 15 residues. The CDR3 here is CASSLEGQGNEKLFF. The CDR3 DNA follows: TGCGCCAGCAGCTTGGAGGGACAGGGGAATGAAAAACTGTTTTTT.

In its sample, this clone was seen once. The chain has TRBV29-1 and TRBJ1-1, with a possible D match to TRBD1 (5 bases). V was cut by 5 bases and J by 1 base, with 8 bases left in between. This CDR3 has 12 amino acids. Germline CDR1 is SQVTM and CDR2 is ANQGSEA. The chain's CDR3 is CSVSQGNTEAFF. CDR3 bases: TGCAGCGTTTCCCAGGGGAACACTGAAGCTTTCTTT.

The count of this clone is one. V is TRBV7-6 and J is TRBJ2-3; 8 positions match TRBD1. The V gene's germline CDR1 is SGHVS and CDR2 FNYEAQ. CDR3 length: 15 residues. V trimming: 3 bases; J trimming: 4 bases; junction bases outside the gene matches: 6. The CDR3 region has the DNA TGTGCCAGCAGCTTCTCAGGGGGCGAGTCAGATACGCAGTATTTT. This translates into CASSFSGGESDTQYF. The full variable domain, with the rest looked up from reference TRBV7-6 and TRBJ2-3, is GAGVSQSPRYKVTKRGQDVALRCDPISGHVSLYWYRQALGQGPEFLTYFNYEAQQDKSGLPNDRFSAERPEGSISTLTIQRTEQRDSAMYRCASSFSGGESDTQYFGPGTRLTVL.

This clone appeared once. The chain combines TRBV6-5 with TRBJ2-7, with TRBD1 matching over 9 bases. Germline lookup yields CDR1 MNHEY and CDR2 SVGAGI. V shed 7 bases, J shed 5 bases, and the junction held 6 bases outside the gene matches. This CDR3 has 13 residues. CDR3 residues: CASKTGGGNEQYF. The CDR3 nucleotides read TGTGCCAGCAAGACAGGGGGAGGGAACGAGCAGTACTTC.

V usage is TRBV5-1 and J usage is TRBJ2-3; D ambiguous. Germline loops: CDR1 SGHRS, CDR2 YFSETQ. Trimming took 0 bases from V and 0 from J, leaving 8 bases between them. The CDR3 consists of 15 residues. CDR3 loop: CASSLVSVSTDTQYF. The CDR3 nucleotides are TGCGCCAGCAGCTTGGTATCCGTAAGCACAGATACGCAGTATTTT.

V and J are TRBV9 and TRBJ1-3; D possibly corresponds to TRBD1 (6 bases). The CDR3 spans 17 residues. V was clipped by 5 bases and J by 0 bases, with 18 bases between them. From germline, CDR1 is SGDLS and CDR2 YYNGEE. CDR3 DNA: TGTGCCAGCAGTCCCGGGGAGGGGGGAAGCTCTGGAAACACCATATATTTT. It codes for CASSPGEGGSSGNTIYF.

The V call is TRBV28, the J call TRBJ1-1; D not resolved. CDR1 is MDHEN and CDR2 is SYDVKM in the germline V gene. V lost 5 bases to trimming and J lost 2 bases, with 6 bases between them. This CDR3 has 12 residues. The CDR3 region is CASSPSNTEAFF. The CDR3 DNA follows: TGTGCCAGCAGTCCCAGTAACACTGAAGCTTTCTTT.

The rearrangement uses TRBV7-2 and TRBJ2-7, with a weak D call TRBD1 (6 bases). The CDR3 has 15 residues. Trimming removed 1 base from V and 2 bases from J, with 12 bases in between. Germline V lookup: CDR1 SGHTA, CDR2 FQGNSA. CDR3 protein: CASSLGGQITYEQYF. The CDR3 bases are TGTGCCAGCAGCTTAGGGGGGCAAATAACCTACGAGCAGTACTTC.

In its sample, this clone was seen once. The CDR3 DNA follows: TGTGCCAGCAGTGAAGCCGGAGGCACGTACTTC. This codes for CASSEAGGTYF. The chain uses TRBV6-1 and TRBJ2-7, with D perhaps matching TRBD2 (5 bases). Germline V gene lookup returns CDR1 MNHNS and CDR2 SASEGT. V was pared by 0 bases and J by 12 bases, with 9 bases between. The length of the CDR3 is 11 residues.

V is TRBV12-3 or TRBV12-4 and J is TRBJ2-5, with 7 bases fitting TRBD2. The CDR3 runs to 13 residues. Losses at the gene ends were 0 bases for V and 8 bases for J; bases not matched to a gene: 3. The CDR3 nucleotides are TGTGCCAGCAGTTTAGCTCAGCGGGGCACCCAGTACTTC. As protein: CASSLAQRGTQYF.

The chain uses TRBV18 and TRBJ2-3, with 8 nucleotides matching TRBD1. V lost 4 bases to trimming and J lost 0 bases; unmatched junction nucleotides: 12. The CDR3 extends over 18 amino acids. Germline CDR1 KGHSH, CDR2 LQKENI. The CDR3 region has the DNA TGTGCCAGCTCACTAACCGGGACAGGCTCCTTTAGCACAGATACGCAGTATTTT. Translated, it gives CASSLTGTGSFSTDTQYF.

The chain combines TRBV3-1 (or the pseudogene TRBV3-2) with TRBJ2-1, with TRBD2 matching over 8 bases. The V gene end was trimmed by 4 bases and the J gene end by 0 bases; junction bases not matched to a gene: 5. The CDR3 contains 16 residues. Germline loops: CDR1 LGHDT, CDR2 YNNKEL (reference sequence). The DNA for the CDR3 is TGTGCCAGCAGCCCAGCGGGAGCCGTCTCCTACAATGAGCAGTTCTTC. It encodes CASSPAGAVSYNEQFF.

The genes are TRBV24-1 and TRBJ2-1, with a weak D call TRBD1 (5 bases). The CDR3 consists of 12 residues. Germline V CDR1 and CDR2: KGHDR, SFDVKD. Trimming removed 2 bases at V and 8 bases at J, with 6 bases between. DNA for the CDR3: TGTGCCACCAGTGATTGGGGCCATGAGCAGTTCTTC. Protein product: CATSDWGHEQFF.

V usage is TRBV27 and J usage is TRBJ2-7; D possibly corresponds to TRBD2 (6 bases). The germline CDR1 and CDR2 sequences are MNHEY and SMNVEV (reference sequence). Trimming cost V 3 bases and J 4 bases, with 19 bases left between them. The CDR3 covers 16 residues. The CDR3 is CASSFSLLTSSYEQYF. CDR3 nucleotide sequence: TGTGCCAGCAGTTTTAGTTTATTAACTAGCAGTTACGAGCAGTACTTC.

The chain couples TRBV5-1 to TRBJ2-1; 8 nucleotides match TRBD2. The germline V gene encodes CDR1 SGHRS and CDR2 YFSETQ. Trimming took 4 bases from V and 2 from J; bases not matched to a gene: 5. The CDR3 has 15 amino acids. CDR3 sequence: CASSGPAGAYNEQFF. The CDR3 bases are TGCGCCAGCAGCGGTCCAGCGGGAGCCTACAATGAGCAGTTCTTC.

The gene calls are TRBV4-3 and TRBJ1-1, with a possible D match to TRBD1 (5 bases). CDR3 length: 16 residues. Trimming removed 0 bases from V and 1 base from J, with 12 bases in between. In germline, CDR1 is LGHNA, CDR2 YSLEER. DNA for the CDR3: TGCGCCAGCAGCCAAGATTCCGGGGGGGGGAACACTGAAGCTTTCTTT. Its protein is CASSQDSGGGNTEAFF.